This T cell receptor beta chain was documented in a study of blood T cells in healthy people across ages. Germline V gives CDR1 SGHRS, CDR2 YFSETQ. The CDR3 totals 14 residues. With a J-beta primer mix and a sample-barcoded 5' primer, a second PCR ran about 6 to 11 cycles. One entry per CDR3 protein results from TCRdb running MiXCR on the 5' RACE reads. The table includes around 1.7 million distinct CDR3 sequences, about 28% detected once. This clonotype was observed a handful of times. Its antigen is undetermined. The germline gene is not matched at one end of the junction; a read error may be the cause. Findings and limits, study-wide: Higher diversity and more naive CD4+ cells were features of long-lived donors, compared to aged donors.

Healthy Caucasian individuals from Russia aged roughly 6 to 90 served as donors. PBMCs, at least 6 million per sample, were isolated. The chain couples TRBV5-1 to TRBJ2-1; D gene ambiguous. The sequence was obtained from a woman aged 25 to 39 in good health. Material for sequencing was blood. This CDR3 is CASSLGDSHNEQFF. In DNA, the CDR3 is TGCGCCAGCAGCTTGGGTGACTCCCACAATGAGCAGTTCTTC.